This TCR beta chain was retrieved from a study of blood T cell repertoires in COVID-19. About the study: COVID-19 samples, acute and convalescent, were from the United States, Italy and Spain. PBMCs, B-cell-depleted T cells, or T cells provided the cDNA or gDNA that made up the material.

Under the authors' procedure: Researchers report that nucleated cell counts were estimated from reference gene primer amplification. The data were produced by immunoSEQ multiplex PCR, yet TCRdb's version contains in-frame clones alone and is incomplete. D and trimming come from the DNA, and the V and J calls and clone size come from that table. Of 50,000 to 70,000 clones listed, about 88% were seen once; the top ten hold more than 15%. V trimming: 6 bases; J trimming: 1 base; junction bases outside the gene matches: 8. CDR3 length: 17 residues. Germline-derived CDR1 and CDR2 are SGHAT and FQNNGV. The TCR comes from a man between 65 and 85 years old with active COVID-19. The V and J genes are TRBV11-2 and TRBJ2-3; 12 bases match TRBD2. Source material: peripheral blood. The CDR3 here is CASRRSLAGGRTDTQYF. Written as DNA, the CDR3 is TGTGCCAGCAGGAGGTCCCTAGCGGGAGGGCGCACAGATACGCAGTATTTT.